The rows below give T cell receptor beta chains drawn from one sample of a study of Ad26.COV2.S vaccination and SARS-CoV-2 variants. The protocol was immunoSEQ multiplex PCR, while the TCRdb copy is restricted to in-frame clones and leaves out a portion. The repertoire has 360,000 or so clones, about nine tenths of them found once; the top ten carry around 1.9%. Source: peripheral blood, taken in a trial of Ad26.COV2.S vaccine versus placebo. The receptors derive from a person between 18 and 59 years old who received the Ad26.COV2.S COVID-19 vaccine or a placebo. The CDR3 runs from the conserved cysteine through the conserved F or W.

CDR3 length: 13
V gene: TRBV6-4
CDR3 protein: CASASDRVDTQYF

CDR3 length: 16
V gene: TRBV9
CDR3 protein: CASSVASGRAGETQYF

CDR3 length: 18
V gene: TRBV7-6
CDR3 protein: CASSFSRWPARTAGELFF

CDR3 length: 12
V gene: TRBV7-6
CDR3 protein: CASSPVNSPLHF

CDR3 length: 14
V gene: TRBV5-1
CDR3 protein: CASSHDGPSYEQYF

CDR3 length: 16
V gene: TRBV18
CDR3 protein: CASSPGRDRGIYEQYF

CDR3 length: 14
V gene: TRBV6-5
CDR3 protein: CASSYFAGGTEAFF

CDR3 length: 16
V gene: TRBV27
CDR3 protein: CASSLKRRPVKYEQYF

CDR3 length: 15
V gene: TRBV9
CDR3 protein: CASSVEDTGYNEQFF

CDR3 length: 16
V gene: TRBV9
CDR3 protein: CASSVGSGHYGNTIYF

CDR3 length: 12
V gene: TRBV11-2
CDR3 protein: CASSLGTTTTYF

CDR3 length: 15
V gene: TRBV11-3
CDR3 protein: CASSVSSRGHYEQYF

CDR3 length: 15
V gene: TRBV18
CDR3 protein: CASSTRDSNSYGYTF

CDR3 length: 16
V gene: TRBV28
CDR3 protein: CASSLRAGLLTGELFF

CDR3 length: 15
V gene: TRBV6-2/TRBV6-3
CDR3 protein: CASSPGPRTYNEQFF

CDR3 length: 14
V gene: TRBV28
CDR3 protein: CASTTRDRMGEQYF

CDR3 length: 14
V gene: TRBV5-1
CDR3 protein: CASSGATNTGELFF

CDR3 length: 14
V gene: TRBV7-9
CDR3 protein: CASSTQGDLSEQYF

CDR3 length: 17
V gene: TRBV11-2
CDR3 protein: CASSPGEPQGSNYGYTF

CDR3 length: 13
V gene: TRBV7-2
CDR3 protein: CASSFARAREQFF

CDR3 length: 14
V gene: TRBV19
CDR3 protein: CASSLQGVAGELFF

CDR3 length: 14
V gene: TRBV21-1
CDR3 protein: CATLRTSGTYEQFF

CDR3 length: 15
V gene: TRBV27
CDR3 protein: CASSRTGLNTGELFF

CDR3 length: 16
V gene: TRBV11-2
CDR3 protein: CASSLDDRFPYNEQFF

CDR3 length: 14
V gene: TRBV5-1
CDR3 protein: CASSAAPGDNEQFF

CDR3 length: 14
V gene: TRBV10-1
CDR3 protein: CASSEGGPRNEQFF

CDR3 length: 15
V gene: TRBV28
CDR3 protein: CASSLRVTGPYEQYF

CDR3 length: 14
V gene: TRBV5-6
CDR3 protein: CASSFRAGNSPLHF

CDR3 length: 15
V gene: TRBV5-4
CDR3 protein: CASSTDGSSGNTIYF

CDR3 length: 17
V gene: TRBV19
CDR3 protein: CASAETTGSEITGELFF

CDR3 length: 14
V gene: TRBV11-2
CDR3 protein: CASSRLAGDYEQYF

CDR3 length: 14
V gene: TRBV5-1
CDR3 protein: CASSTGATNEKLFF

CDR3 length: 15
V gene: TRBV18
CDR3 protein: CASSPPNTYTGELFF

CDR3 length: 13
V gene: TRBV19
CDR3 protein: CASSMTPGEKLFF

CDR3 length: 14
V gene: TRBV15
CDR3 protein: CATSRWSGTSDPVF

CDR3 length: 15
V gene: TRBV7-9
CDR3 protein: CASSFLGREFDEQYF

CDR3 length: 13
V gene: TRBV30
CDR3 protein: CAWAQDSNQPQHF

CDR3 length: 14
V gene: TRBV28
CDR3 protein: CASRLPGRHYGYTF

CDR3 length: 15
V gene: TRBV5-5
CDR3 protein: CASSFGGSGSYEQYF

CDR3 length: 15
V gene: TRBV14
CDR3 protein: CASSHARTDRGTQYF

CDR3 length: 17
V gene: TRBV7-2
CDR3 protein: CASRRPEAPSSYNEQFF

CDR3 length: 12
V gene: TRBV5-8
CDR3 protein: CASSLTGSPLHF

CDR3 length: 15
V gene: TRBV5-1
CDR3 protein: CASSSGTGEYNEQFF

CDR3 length: 19
V gene: TRBV11-3
CDR3 protein: CASSLDMTTSGSSYNEQFF

CDR3 length: 16
V gene: TRBV15
CDR3 protein: CATSRASGPRTDTQYF

CDR3 length: 11
V gene: TRBV27
CDR3 protein: CASSSSAEAFF

CDR3 length: 12
V gene: TRBV7-8
CDR3 protein: CASSSGGSEQYF

CDR3 length: 14
V gene: TRBV30
CDR3 protein: CAWTSPRLLNEQFF

CDR3 length: 15
V gene: TRBV7-3
CDR3 protein: CASSWGLGYTGELFF

CDR3 length: 16
V gene: TRBV12-5
CDR3 protein: CASGLGQTGAQETQYF

CDR3 length: 16
V gene: TRBV21-1
CDR3 protein: CASSKGWREGHDEQYF

CDR3 length: 14
V gene: TRBV5-4
CDR3 protein: CASTVDTSYNEQFF

CDR3 length: 15
V gene: TRBV5-1
CDR3 protein: CASSLTKRLTDTQYF

CDR3 length: 13
V gene: TRBV6-6
CDR3 protein: CASTKDDSYEQYF

CDR3 length: 16
V gene: TRBV11-2
CDR3 protein: CASSPTSLAGTDTQYF